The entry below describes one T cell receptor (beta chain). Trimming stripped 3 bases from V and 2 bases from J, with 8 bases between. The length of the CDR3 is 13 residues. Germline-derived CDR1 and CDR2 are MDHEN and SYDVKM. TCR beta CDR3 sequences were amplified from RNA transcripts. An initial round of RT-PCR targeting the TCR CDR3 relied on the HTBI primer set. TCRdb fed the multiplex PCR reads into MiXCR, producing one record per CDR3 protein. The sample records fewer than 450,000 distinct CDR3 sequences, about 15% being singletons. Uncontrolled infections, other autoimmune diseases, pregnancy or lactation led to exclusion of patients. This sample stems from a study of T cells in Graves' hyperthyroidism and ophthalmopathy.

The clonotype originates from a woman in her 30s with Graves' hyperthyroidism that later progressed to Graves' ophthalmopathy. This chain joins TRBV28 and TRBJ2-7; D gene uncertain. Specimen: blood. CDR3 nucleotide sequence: TGTGCCAGCAGTTTCCAGACACCCTACGAGCAGTACTTC. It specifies CASSFQTPYEQYF.